This T cell receptor beta chain was sequenced for a study of beta chain features in type 1 diabetes. Broader study findings: Patients with Type 1 diabetes showed moderately but significantly shorter TCRB CDR3s in all four CD4+ subsets. Junctions at VDJ sites from type 1 diabetes patients had fewer insertions and more deletions.

As concerns this clone: The target antigen is unknown.

The authors reverse transcribed all of the isolated RNA, so sequencing captured expressed TCRB transcripts. Samples of naive, central memory and regulatory T cells yielded a mean of around 3.5 million reads. Clones were read by immunoSEQ multiplex PCR, and TCRdb kept only the in-frame ones, dropping some. The sample has approximately 300,000 clones; about 10% are singletons. The CDR3 length is 14 residues. CDR1 and CDR2 (germline): SQVTM, ANQGSEA. J lost 2 bases, V lost 8 bases, and 7 bases had no gene match. A CD45RO/CCR7/CD25/CD127/CD95/CD27 panel sorted naive, central memory, regulatory and stem cell-like memory CD4+ cells.

Sequences were obtained from naive CD4+ T cells from blood. The sequence derives from a woman aged 25 to 39 in good health. The chain employs TRBV29-1 and TRBJ2-1, with 9 bases matching TRBD2. CDR3 DNA sequence: TGCAGCTTGACTAGCGGAGCTCCCTACAATGAGCAGTTCTTC. Its translation is CSLTSGAPYNEQFF.